The clone carrying this TCR beta chain occurred many times. No antigen is known for it. Germline assignment: CDR1 SGHDN and CDR2 FVKESK. The V end was cut by 1 base, the J end by 7 bases, with 11 bases between. The CDR3 extends over 13 amino acids. Methods used by the authors: Sample TCR counts, which ranged from about 23,224 to 690,600, had a median of 95,638. Each CDR3 protein is one row after TCRdb ran MiXCR on the RACE reads. The V and J calls shown here were made by TCRdb, not taken from the authors' results. Among over 40,000 distinct CDR3 sequences, roughly 3.3% were seen once, and the ten largest hold more than 6.5%. The data stem from a study of human T cells and chemical hapten exposure. Study at large: The patient population, which was mostly female, had alopecia areata, totalis or universalis. Overall study results and limits: The immune response of these alopecia patients might not match healthy individuals'.

Stated time point: patch test 2, 6 weeks after DPC sensitization. The sample's treatment: therapeutic diphenylcyclopropenone sensitization with weekly scalp DPC. Sequenced here: whole blood, sampled in connection with sensitization to the hapten diphenylcyclopropenone (DPC). J is TRBJ2-7 and V is TRBV14; the D gene is possibly TRBD2 (6 bases). The sequence derives from a man aged 35 to 55 with alopecia areata. Some clones in this sample may be carry-over from other donors' samples. The CDR3 DNA is TGTGCCAGCAGCCAAGTCATTGGGAGGGAGCAGTACTTC. This sequence encodes CASSQVIGREQYF.